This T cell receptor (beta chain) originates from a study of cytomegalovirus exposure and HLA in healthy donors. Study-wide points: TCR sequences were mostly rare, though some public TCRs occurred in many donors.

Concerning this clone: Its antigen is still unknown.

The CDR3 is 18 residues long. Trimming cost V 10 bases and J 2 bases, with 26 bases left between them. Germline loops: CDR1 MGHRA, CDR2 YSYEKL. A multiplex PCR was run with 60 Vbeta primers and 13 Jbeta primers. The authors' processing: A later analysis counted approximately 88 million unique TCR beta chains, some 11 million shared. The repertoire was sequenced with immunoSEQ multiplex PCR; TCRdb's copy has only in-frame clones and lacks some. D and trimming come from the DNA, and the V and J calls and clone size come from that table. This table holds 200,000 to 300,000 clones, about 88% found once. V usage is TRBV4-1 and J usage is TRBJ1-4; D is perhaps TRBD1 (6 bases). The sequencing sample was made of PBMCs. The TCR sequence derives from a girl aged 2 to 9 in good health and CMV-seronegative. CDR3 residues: CATTGTGTLTATNEKLFF. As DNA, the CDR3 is TGCGCCACCACGGGGACCGGGACACTTACCGCGACTAATGAAAAACTGTTTTTT.